The TCR beta chain under discussion was sequenced for a study of OX40 agonist ivuxolimab in advanced cancers. In the study overall: Patients got intravenous ivuxolimab at 0.01 to 10 mg/kg every 2 weeks.

Per germline, CDR1 SGHRS and CDR2 YFSETQ. V was pared by 6 bases and J by 2 bases, with 5 bases between. This CDR3 has 12 residues. As for this clone: Antigen specificity is unknown.

Study-level points and caveats: In CD8+ T cells, expanded clones were on average more numerous than in CD4+. Among the lowest peripheral clonal expansion occurred in 0.1-3.0 mg/kg partial responders.

Using immunoSEQ multiplex PCR, the repertoire was profiled, and TCRdb retains in-frame clones only, with some absent. The sample has 71,000 or so clones; about 81% are singletons. Prior autoimmune disease or systemic immunosuppression barred patients. Material: CD4+ or CD8+ T cells sorted from blood, obtained in a trial of the OX40 agonist ivuxolimab. The rearrangement joins TRBV5-1 to TRBJ2-2; D is unclear. The receptor was isolated from an adult with an advanced solid tumor such as melanoma, head and neck, liver or kidney cancer. The DNA of the CDR3 is TGCGCCAGCAATTATAACACCGGGGAGCTGTTTTTT. Residues: CASNYNTGELFF.